The 18 T cell receptor beta chains below all came from one sample that was sequenced in a study of blood T cells in healthy people across ages. Through a sample-barcoded 5' primer and a J-beta primer mix, a second PCR was run for roughly 7 to 12 cycles. MiXCR, applied by TCRdb to the 5' RACE reads, yields one record per CDR3 protein. The sample records hundreds of thousands of distinct CDR3 sequences, about 61% being singletons. Sequenced input: blood. The receptors shown here come from a man aged 35 to 55 in good health.

This clonotype occurred once. The chain combines TRBV6-1 with TRBJ2-5; possibly TRBD1 for D (7 bases). V gave up 4 bases and J gave up 11 bases, with 23 bases separating them. CDR3 length: 15 amino acids. Germline V gene sequence: CDR1 MNHNS, CDR2 SASEGT. CDR3 nucleotides: TGTGCCAGCAGTGGGAGGGACAGATTCTACAATGAGCAGTACTTC. Its protein product is CASSGRDRFYNEQYF.

The chain recombines TRBV6-2 or TRBV6-3 with TRBJ1-5; a weak D match, TRBD1 (5 bases). CDR3 size: 18 residues. V was clipped by 6 bases and J by 2 bases, with 23 bases between them. Germline CDR1 is MNHEY and CDR2 is SVGEGT. The CDR3 sequence is CASRSGLGPTGGNQPQHF. The CDR3 bases are TGTGCCAGCAGATCGGGGCTGGGGCCGACGGGGGGCAATCAGCCCCAGCATTTT.

This clonotype has only a few counts. This chain links TRBV7-2 with TRBJ1-5, with 7 bases lining up with TRBD1. This CDR3 is built from 14 residues. CDR1 SGHTA and CDR2 FQGNSA come from the germline V gene. V was clipped by 5 bases and J by 6 bases; unmatched bases: 7. The CDR3 DNA reads as TGTGCCAGCAGCGTAAACAGGGGAACTCAGCCCCAGCATTTT. Translated, it gives CASSVNRGTQPQHF.

As for this clonotype: At one end the junction does not follow the germline gene, possibly because of a read error. V usage is TRBV5-1 and J usage is TRBJ2-1, with D perhaps TRBD1 (6 bases). The germline V gene has CDR1 SGHRS and CDR2 YFSETQ. The CDR3 has 14 residues. CDR3 nucleotide sequence: TGCGCCCGCAGCCCGGAGCCACAGGGCAATGAGCAGTTCTTC. This codes for CARSPEPQGNEQFF.

V gene TRBV29-1 combines with J gene TRBJ1-2; unclear D gene. From germline, CDR1 is SQVTM and CDR2 ANQGSEA. This CDR3 contains 13 residues. V was trimmed by 3 bases and J by 8 bases, leaving 16 bases between them. The CDR3 nucleotides read TGCAGCGTTGACGCCGGTCAGGTGCGGGGCTACACCTTC. Translating it yields CSVDAGQVRGYTF.

This clonotype was detected once. The rearrangement links TRBV11-3 to TRBJ2-1; D perhaps matches TRBD1 (6 bases). CDR1 SGHNT and CDR2 YENEEA come from the germline V gene. This CDR3 is 15 amino acids long. Trimming shortened V by 5 bases and J by 3 bases, and 14 bases separated the two germline ends. The CDR3, as DNA: TGTGCCAGCAGCACCCCCGGGACACGCTACAATGAGCAGTTCTTC. Residues: CASSTPGTRYNEQFF.

This chain joins TRBV20-1 and TRBJ1-2, with 7 bases matching TRBD1. V shed 5 bases and J 0 bases; nucleotides not matched to a gene: 12. CDR3 length: 16 residues. Germline V gene data show CDR1 as DFQATT and CDR2 as SNEGSKA (reference sequence). The CDR3 sequence: CSADRTGLSANYGYTF. CDR3 coding DNA: TGCAGTGCTGACAGGACAGGCCTTTCTGCTAACTATGGCTACACCTTC.

V gene TRBV28 combines with J gene TRBJ2-7, with TRBD1 identical over 9 bases. CDR1 MDHEN and CDR2 SYDVKM come from the germline V gene. CDR3 length: 15 amino acids. With V trimmed by 2 bases and J by 7 bases, 9 bases remained unmatched. The CDR3 bases are TGTGCCAGCAGTTTAGGAGCCGGGACAGGGAGGGAGCAGTACTTC. Translated: CASSLGAGTGREQYF.

The chain employs TRBV4-1 and TRBJ1-1; no reliable D call. This CDR3 has 14 amino acids. The germline V gene has CDR1 MGHRA and CDR2 YSYEKL. Between the trimmed V and J ends, which lost 0 bases and 11 bases, there was a span of 16 bases. In DNA form, the CDR3 reads TGCGCCAGCAGCCAAGATCTGGTGGGGAGGGCGGCTTTCTTT. It encodes CASSQDLVGRAAFF.

The V gene is TRBV2, the J gene TRBJ1-2; the D is unclear. Germline loops: CDR1 SNHLY, CDR2 FYNNEI. This CDR3 contains 12 residues. V lost 4 bases, J lost 8 bases, and 11 bases lay in between. The CDR3 loop is CASSAGEHGYTF. For the CDR3, the DNA is TGTGCCAGCAGTGCCGGGGAGCACGGCTACACCTTC.

This clonotype was picked up many times. The rearrangement joins TRBV7-3 to TRBJ2-1, with D perhaps TRBD2 (6 bases). V shed 1 base and J shed 9 bases, with 13 bases lying between them. Germline V gives CDR1 SGHTA, CDR2 FQGTGA. This CDR3 contains 14 residues. The CDR3 loop is CASSLSTARGEQFF. The CDR3 nucleotides are TGTGCCAGCAGCTTAAGTACGGCGCGGGGTGAGCAGTTCTTC.

This chain joins TRBV28 and TRBJ1-2; 7 bases fit TRBD1. The CDR3 loop spans 15 amino acids. Germline V gene lookup returns CDR1 MDHEN and CDR2 SYDVKM. Trimming cost V 5 bases and J 6 bases; bases outside gene matches: 12. CDR3 loop: CASSPPDRASNGYTF. The CDR3 DNA is TGTGCCAGCAGTCCCCCCGACAGGGCTTCGAATGGCTACACCTTC.

The V call is TRBV5-1, the J call TRBJ2-5; D may correspond to TRBD1 or TRBD2 (6 bases each). Between the trimmed V and J ends, which lost 0 bases and 3 bases, there was a span of 15 bases. CDR3 length: 16 residues. CDR1 and CDR2 (germline): SGHRS, YFSETQ. CDR3 in amino acids: CASSLANGGGEETQYF. CDR3 in DNA: TGCGCCAGCAGCTTGGCCAATGGAGGGGGAGAAGAGACCCAGTACTTC.

The chain links TRBV27 to TRBJ2-7, with D uncertain. Germline assignment: CDR1 MNHEY and CDR2 SMNVEV (reference sequence). Deletions cut 8 bases from V and 3 bases from J, with 17 bases between. This CDR3 contains 14 residues. The CDR3 sequence: CASLGQNTGYEQYF. CDR3 sequence (DNA): TGTGCCAGCTTAGGGCAAAACACCGGCTACGAGCAGTACTTC.

The V and J genes are TRBV6-5 and TRBJ1-6; TRBD1 might be the D (6 bases). Trimming removed 7 bases at V and 9 bases at J, with 16 bases between. From germline, CDR1 is MNHEY and CDR2 SVGAGI. The CDR3 contains 14 residues. CDR3 bases: TGTGCCAGCACCCGGGACAAGATCGGTTCACCCCTCCACTTT. Translated: CASTRDKIGSPLHF.

The chain uses TRBV6-6 and TRBJ1-4; no clear D. The CDR3 covers 13 residues. Germline CDR1 is MNHNY and CDR2 is SVGAGI (reference sequence). V lost 4 bases to trimming and J lost 12 bases, with 15 bases between them. CDR3 DNA: TGTGCCAGCAGTTTACTCCCAAAAGAAGAACTGTTTTTT. Protein: CASSLLPKEELFF.

The chain combines TRBV4-2 with TRBJ1-5, with D perhaps TRBD1 (5 bases). CDR1 is LGHNA and CDR2 is YNFKEQ in the germline V gene. Between the trimmed V and J ends, which lost 1 base and 0 bases, there was a span of 13 bases. The CDR3 contains 17 residues. The CDR3 loop is CASSQGDGGDSNQPQHF. In DNA form, the CDR3 reads TGTGCCAGCAGCCAAGGCGATGGAGGGGATAGCAATCAGCCCCAGCATTTT.

This clonotype came up once. V is TRBV28 and J is TRBJ2-3; 9 bases line up with TRBD2. Germline CDR1 is MDHEN and CDR2 is SYDVKM. V shed 8 bases, J shed 0 bases, and the junction held 9 bases outside the gene matches. This CDR3 region has 16 residues. This CDR3 reads CASFAFGLASTDTQYF. DNA for the CDR3: TGTGCCAGCTTCGCCTTTGGACTAGCGAGCACAGATACGCAGTATTTT.